The present T cell receptor beta chain was sequenced within a study of T cell clusters in autoimmune cytopenias. Study-wide background: The median distinct TRB clonotype count was a few thousand per sample, from a median around 49,000 reads.

Broader study findings: Active autoimmune hepatitis patients had about 3-fold fewer exclusive TRB clusters than healthy donors. Primary autoimmune cytopenia patients seemingly lacked the physiological T cell clusters found in healthy donors. TRB repertoire shifts in secondary cytopenia and chronic lymphocytic leukemia mostly reflected lymphoma, not autoimmunity.

Germline V gene data show CDR1 as GTSNPN and CDR2 as SVGIG (reference sequence). The CDR3 totals 13 residues. One tube held mixed TRB-A and TRB-B primer pools for touch-down PCR. Reanalyzing the multiplex PCR reads, TCRdb keeps one entry per CDR3 protein, without DNA. This sample's table reports fewer than 10,000 distinct CDR3 sequences. TRB amplification used 250 ng of peripheral blood genomic DNA. Details on this clonotype: Its antigen is not identified.

The clonotype comes from a human donor with an autoimmune cytopenia or autoimmune hepatitis (not recorded which). This rearrangement joins TRBV30 to TRBJ2-5; TCRdb selects TRBD1, and the lack of DNA leaves this call unchecked. Sample: peripheral blood. CDR3 sequence reads: CAWYQPVGGDQYF.